This T cell receptor (beta chain) was found in a study of shared clonotypes between healthy human individuals (dated by TCRdb to the early 2020s). In terms of the full investigation: A couple of women and three men aged 18 to 49 years were included in the cohort. Per donor, three plates each were used for CD4 naive and CD4 memory, two for CD8 naive, and one for CD8 memory. To estimate repertoire size and how much clonotype sharing occurs between individuals, the study deeply sequenced the blood TCR repertoires of 5 or 6 healthy adults. Different laboratories and diverse techniques were used to prepare libraries and sequence TCR repertoires, to increase sequencing depth and limit assay-specific biases. Between about 0.94 and 10 billion PBMCs per donor were obtained by leukapheresis.

The full study reports these points: Sampling was restricted to blood, and TCR repertoires in tissue are likely to differ from TCR repertoires in blood. Larger estimated clonotype richness was generally found for naive subsets than for memory subsets. Even with the large sequencing depth, rarefaction of the sorted-subset datasets indicated that sequencing was incomplete. The small number of donors limited the genetic and exposure-history diversity represented. About 4.5% of naive CD4, 3.5% of naive CD8, about 2.5% of memory CD4, and about 0.4% of memory CD8 clonotypes were shared across several donors. Based on pairwise subsampling, the degree of clonotype sharing among donors was expected to be affected by sequencing depth. Clonotypes shared by all four sorted-subset donors showed higher generation probabilities than non-shared clonotypes.

At the junction V is shortened by 0 bases and J by 4 bases, with 8 bases in between. Looking up the germline V gene yields CDR1 SGHRS and CDR2 YFSETQ. From the cysteine through the phenylalanine, the CDR3 covers 13 amino acids. Just the 39-base CDR3 DNA is kept, in frame starting at base 1. With regard to this clone: The antigen it recognizes is unknown. The input lacks base qualities; no much larger clone sits a single base away. At the DNA level, this CDR3 is encoded by other sequences in the same sample as well.

TCR CDR3 regions were amplified from genomic DNA by multiplex PCR using the deep immunoSEQ assay. For each cell subset, the extracted genomic DNA was distributed evenly across all wells of several immunoSEQ 96-well plates, and each plate served as one replicate. Each replicate PCR for sorted subsets received around 200 ng genomic DNA, equal to about 30,000 T cell genomes. Purified libraries were quantified with a Qubit 3.0 fluorometer, sized on a Bioanalyzer 2100, and re-quantified with the KAPA Library Quantification kit. Every immunoSEQ 96-well plate was sequenced on a separate single-read 150-cycle Illumina NextSeq 550 flow cell. On the study's bioinformatics: Because only junctional sequences without quality scores were contained in the immunoSEQ output, filtering matching that applied to full-length reads could not be performed. Sequences were annotated with PyIR, a Python wrapper for IgBLAST v1.9, using IMGT germline references to assign V/J genes and CDR3. Reads were removed for weak V/J assignments (E-value above 1e-6), missing CDR3, stop codons, out-of-frame junctions, or ambiguous translated residues. V3J clonotypes were defined as sequences sharing the same inferred V gene, J gene, and CDR3 amino acid sequence. Percentage overlap between repertoires was calculated by dividing the number of shared unique clonotypes by the size of the smaller repertoire. Richness of each repertoire was evaluated using RTK rarefaction, the Chao1 estimator, and Recon v2.1 estimates of unobserved clonotypes. For all TCRbeta clonotypes obtained by the gDNA method from a handful of donors, generation probabilities were computed with OLGA. This immuneACCESS table, as held by TCRdb, lists in-frame sequences with V and J called but not all clones. Of the missing ones, under half trace to an unresolved V gene in checked studies; the others have no known cause. The V and J calls and the clone size are those of that table, but D and trimming were determined from the DNA. This sample gives roughly 2.2 million clones in total; approximately 90% of them show up just once. The ten largest clones capture about 0.41% of the sample.

The donors were healthy, HIV-negative adults with no recently reported acute infections or vaccinations. Only Caucasian adults living in Nashville, Tennessee, USA were represented among the donors. Magnetic negative selection was used to enrich CD4+ T cells, after which naive cells were positively selected on CD45RA and the negative fraction became the memory subset. Blood was collected by leukapheresis, and PBMCs were isolated by Ficoll-Histopaque density gradient centrifugation and then cryopreserved in liquid nitrogen vapor phase. Analytical flow cytometry was used to check the purity and quantity of each magnetically sorted T cell population. From each sorted fraction, genomic DNA was isolated and quantified by UV absorbance on a Nanodrop 2000c.

The chain couples TRBV5-1 to TRBJ2-7; a tentative D call is TRBD2 (5 bases match). The material sequenced was naive CD4+ T cells from PBMCs. This specimen's cell subset or site label, per the study, means: CD45RA+ positively selected. The sequence derives from a man younger than 35 in good health. Some clones in this sample may be carry-over from other donors' samples. The bases read TGCGCCAGCAGCTTGGTTGGGGAGTACGAGCAGTACTTC. Translation gives CASSLVGEYEQYF.